This entry concerns a single T cell receptor beta chain. The CDR3 is 14 residues long. V was cut by 5 bases and J by 2 bases, with 10 bases left in between. Germline CDR1 reads SGHRS; CDR2 reads YFSETQ. Only in-frame clones appear in the TCRdb table, and some are missing; sequencing was by immunoSEQ multiplex PCR. The sample carries under 200,000 clones, roughly 84% recorded once. The data were taken from a study of blood T cell repertoires in COVID-19. Study as a whole: Sources were T cells, B-cell-depleted T cells, or PBMCs; the material itself was cDNA or gDNA.

The sample taken for sequencing was peripheral blood. The source is a man in his sixties who had recovered from COVID-19. J is TRBJ2-2 and V is TRBV5-1; maybe TRBD1 (6 bases). In DNA form, the CDR3 reads TGCGCCAGCAGTTGGGACATAAACACCGGGGAGCTGTTTTTT. Translated: CASSWDINTGELFF.